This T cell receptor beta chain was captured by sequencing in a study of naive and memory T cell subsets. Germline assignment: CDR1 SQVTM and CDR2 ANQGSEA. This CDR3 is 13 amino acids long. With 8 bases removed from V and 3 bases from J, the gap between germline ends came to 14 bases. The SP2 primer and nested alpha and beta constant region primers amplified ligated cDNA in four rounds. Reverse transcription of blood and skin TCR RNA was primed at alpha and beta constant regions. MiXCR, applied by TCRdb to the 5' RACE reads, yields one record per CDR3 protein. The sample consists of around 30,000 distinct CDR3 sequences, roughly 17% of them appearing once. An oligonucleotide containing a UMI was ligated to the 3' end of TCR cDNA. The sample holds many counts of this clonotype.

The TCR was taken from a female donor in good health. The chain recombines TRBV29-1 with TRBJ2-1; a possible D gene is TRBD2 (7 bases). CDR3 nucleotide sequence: TGCAGCTCCCCGGGGGGCCTCTACAATGAGCAGTTCTTC. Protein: CSSPGGLYNEQFF.